This T cell receptor (beta chain) was recovered during a study of T-cell reconstitution after alpha-beta-depleted transplantation in children. At least ten counts were recorded for this clonotype. The CDR3 totals 12 residues. The V gene lost 3 bases and the J gene lost 1 base, with 4 bases spanning the gap. Germline CDR1 and CDR2: GTSNPN and SVGIG (reference sequence). Researchers prepared the TCRbeta library using unique molecular identifiers, the study reports. TCRdb re-analysed the PCR reads in MiXCR, keeping a single row per CDR3 protein. This repertoire shows approximately 15,000 distinct CDR3 sequences, 9.5% to 15% found once; its top ten account for under 75%.

The rearrangement joins TRBV30 to TRBJ2-1; D is unclear. The origin of this receptor is a boy younger than two who had a stem cell transplant for Wiskott-Aldrich syndrome, so the T cells may come from the graft donor. The sequencing here drew on PBMCs, mostly from graft donor cells, taken 180 days after TCRalphabeta/CD19-depleted stem cell transplant. CDR3 sequence (DNA): TGTGCCTGGAGGCTTTCCTACAATGAGCAGTTCTTC. Protein sequence: CAWRLSYNEQFF.